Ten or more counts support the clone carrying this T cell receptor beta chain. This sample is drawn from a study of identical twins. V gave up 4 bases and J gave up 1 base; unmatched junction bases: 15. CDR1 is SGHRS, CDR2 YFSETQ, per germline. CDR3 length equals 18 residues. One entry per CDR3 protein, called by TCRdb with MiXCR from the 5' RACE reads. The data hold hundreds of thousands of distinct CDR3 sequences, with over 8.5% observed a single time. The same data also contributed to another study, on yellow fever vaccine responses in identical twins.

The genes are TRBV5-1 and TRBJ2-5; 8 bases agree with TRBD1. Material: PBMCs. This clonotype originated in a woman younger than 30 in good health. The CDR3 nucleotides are TGCGCCAGCAGCCCAAACTTTTTCCCCGGGACAGGCCAAGAGACCCAGTACTTC. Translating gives CASSPNFFPGTGQETQYF.